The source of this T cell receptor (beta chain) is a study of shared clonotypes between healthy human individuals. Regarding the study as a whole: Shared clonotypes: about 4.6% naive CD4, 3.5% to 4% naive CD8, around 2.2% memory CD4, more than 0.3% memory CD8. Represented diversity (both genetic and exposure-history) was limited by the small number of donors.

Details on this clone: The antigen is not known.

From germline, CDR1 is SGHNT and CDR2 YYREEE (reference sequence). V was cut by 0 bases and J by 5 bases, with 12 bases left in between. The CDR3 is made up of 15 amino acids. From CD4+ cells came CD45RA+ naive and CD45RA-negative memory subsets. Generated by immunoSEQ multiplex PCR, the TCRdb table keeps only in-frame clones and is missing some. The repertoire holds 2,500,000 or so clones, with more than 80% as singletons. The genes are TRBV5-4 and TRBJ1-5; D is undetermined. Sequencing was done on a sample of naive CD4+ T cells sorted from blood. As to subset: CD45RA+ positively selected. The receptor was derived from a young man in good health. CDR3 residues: CASSLDAGGDQPQHF. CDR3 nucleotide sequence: TGTGCCAGCAGCTTGGACGCAGGTGGGGATCAGCCCCAGCATTTT.